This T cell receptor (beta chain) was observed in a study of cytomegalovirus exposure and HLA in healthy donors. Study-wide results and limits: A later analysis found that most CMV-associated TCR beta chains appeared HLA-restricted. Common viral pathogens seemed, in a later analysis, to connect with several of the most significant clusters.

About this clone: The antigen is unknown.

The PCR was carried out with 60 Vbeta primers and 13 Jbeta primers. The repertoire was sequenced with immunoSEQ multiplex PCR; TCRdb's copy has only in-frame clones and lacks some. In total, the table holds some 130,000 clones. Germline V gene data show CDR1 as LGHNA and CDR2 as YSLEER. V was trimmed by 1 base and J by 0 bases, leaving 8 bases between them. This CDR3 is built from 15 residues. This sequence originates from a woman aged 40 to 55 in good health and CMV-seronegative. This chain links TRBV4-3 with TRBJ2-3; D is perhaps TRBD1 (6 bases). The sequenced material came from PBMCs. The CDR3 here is CASSQVGASTDTQYF. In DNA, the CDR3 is TGCGCCAGCAGCCAAGTGGGGGCCAGCACAGATACGCAGTATTTT.